The T cell receptor beta chain described here comes from a study of T cell repertoires in cytomegalovirus infection. Study overall: Signatures in public TCR beta sequences pointed to both CMV infection and matching HLA type.

Germline V gene sequence: CDR1 KGHDR, CDR2 SFDVKD. V lost 3 bases and J lost 10; bases outside the gene matches: 7. The CDR3 is 14 residues long. TCRdb itself ran the reads through MiXCR, one entry per CDR3 protein. The sample consists of some 110,000 distinct CDR3 sequences, around 10% of them appearing once. This clonotype was seen a few times. Its specificity is unknown. Study-wide results and limits: The study found HLA-C-restricted CMV-specific TCR beta clonotypes dominating the ex vivo response.

J is TRBJ2-1 and V is TRBV24-1; 8 nucleotides match TRBD1. This receptor was obtained from a human donor in good health (CMV status not recorded). Some clones in this sample may be carry-over from other donors' samples. Sequencing was done on a sample of PBMCs, sequenced either directly or after in vitro stimulation (not recorded which). CDR3 bases: TGTGCCACCAGTGATACCAGGGGGCGCATAGAGCAGTTCTTC. It translates to CATSDTRGRIEQFF.